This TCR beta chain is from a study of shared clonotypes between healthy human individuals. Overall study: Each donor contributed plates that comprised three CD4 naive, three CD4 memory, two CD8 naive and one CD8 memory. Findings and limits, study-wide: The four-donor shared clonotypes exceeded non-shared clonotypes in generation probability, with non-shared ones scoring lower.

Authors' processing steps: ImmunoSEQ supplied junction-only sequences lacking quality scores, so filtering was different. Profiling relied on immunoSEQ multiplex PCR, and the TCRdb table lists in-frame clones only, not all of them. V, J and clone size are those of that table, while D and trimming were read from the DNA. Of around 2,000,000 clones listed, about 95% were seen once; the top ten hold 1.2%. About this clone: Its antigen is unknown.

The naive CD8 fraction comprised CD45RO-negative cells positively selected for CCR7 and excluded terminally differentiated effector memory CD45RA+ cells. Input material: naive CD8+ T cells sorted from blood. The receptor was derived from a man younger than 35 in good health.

CDR3 nucleotide sequence: TGTGCCTGGAGTGCCCCGCGGGGTGCTAACTATGGCTACACCTTC. It codes for CAWSAPRGANYGYTF. V is TRBV30 and J is TRBJ1-2; D not certain. Deletions cut 1 base from V and 0 bases from J, with 12 bases between. Germline V gene lookup returns CDR1 GTSNPN and CDR2 SVGIG (reference sequence). The CDR3 loop spans 15 amino acids.